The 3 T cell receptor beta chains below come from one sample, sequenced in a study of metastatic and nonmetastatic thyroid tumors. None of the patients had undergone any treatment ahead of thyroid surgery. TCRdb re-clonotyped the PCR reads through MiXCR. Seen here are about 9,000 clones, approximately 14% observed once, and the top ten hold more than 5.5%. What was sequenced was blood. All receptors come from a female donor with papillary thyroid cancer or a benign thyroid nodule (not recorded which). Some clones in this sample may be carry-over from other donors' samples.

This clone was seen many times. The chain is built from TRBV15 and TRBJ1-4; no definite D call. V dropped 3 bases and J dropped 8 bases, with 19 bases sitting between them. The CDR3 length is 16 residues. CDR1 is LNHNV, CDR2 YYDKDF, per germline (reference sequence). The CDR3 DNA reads TGTGCCACCAGCAGGGGCCTGGGAGGAGTCCAAGAAAAACTGTTTTTT. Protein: CATSRGLGGVQEKLFF.

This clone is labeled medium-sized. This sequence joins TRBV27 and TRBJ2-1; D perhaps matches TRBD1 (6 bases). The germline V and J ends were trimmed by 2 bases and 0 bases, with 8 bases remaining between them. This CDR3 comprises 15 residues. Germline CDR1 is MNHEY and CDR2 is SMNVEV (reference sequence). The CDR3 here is CASSLQGSSYNEQFF. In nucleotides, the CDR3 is TGTGCCAGCAGTTTACAGGGGAGCTCCTACAATGAGCAGTTCTTC.

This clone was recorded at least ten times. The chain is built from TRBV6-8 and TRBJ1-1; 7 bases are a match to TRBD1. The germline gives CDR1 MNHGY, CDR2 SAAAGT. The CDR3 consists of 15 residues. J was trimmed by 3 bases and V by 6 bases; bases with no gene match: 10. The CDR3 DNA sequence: TGTGCCAGCAGGAACCAGACAGGGCCGGACACTGAAGCTTTCTTT. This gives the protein CASRNQTGPDTEAFF.